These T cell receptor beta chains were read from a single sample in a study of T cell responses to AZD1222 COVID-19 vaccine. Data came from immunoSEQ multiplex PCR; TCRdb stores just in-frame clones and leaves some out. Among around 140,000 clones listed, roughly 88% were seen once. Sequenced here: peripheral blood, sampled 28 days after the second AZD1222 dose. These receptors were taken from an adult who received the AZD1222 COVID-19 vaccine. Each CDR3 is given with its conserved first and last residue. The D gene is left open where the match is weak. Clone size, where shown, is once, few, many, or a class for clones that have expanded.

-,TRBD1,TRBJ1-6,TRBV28,TGTGCCAGCAGTGCTCCAGGGGGCGGTGATAATTCACCCCTCCACTTT,CASSAPGGGDNSPLHF
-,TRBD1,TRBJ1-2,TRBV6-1,TGTGCCAGCAGTGAACCCGGACAGGGGGGCTATGGCTACACCTTC,CASSEPGQGGYGYTF
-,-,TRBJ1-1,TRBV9,TGTGCCAGCAGCGTAGTCACTCCGGGCACTGAAGCTTTCTTT,CASSVVTPGTEAFF
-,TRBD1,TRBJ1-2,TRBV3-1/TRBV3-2,TGTGCCAGCAGCAGGGGGCATGGCTACACCTTC,CASSRGHGYTF
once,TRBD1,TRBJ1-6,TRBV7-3,TGTGCCAGCGGGACAGGGAATTCACCCCTCCACTTT,CASGTGNSPLHF
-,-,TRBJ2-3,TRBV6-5,TGTGCCAGCCGCGGGACGGGCACAGATACGCAGTATTTT,CASRGTGTDTQYF
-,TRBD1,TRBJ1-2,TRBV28,TGTGCCAGCAGTGGGACAGGGGATAACTATGGCTACACCTTC,CASSGTGDNYGYTF
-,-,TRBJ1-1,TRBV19,TGTGCCAGTAAATCCCAGGCCGCGAACACTGAAGCTTTCTTT,CASKSQAANTEAFF
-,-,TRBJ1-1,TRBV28,TGTGCCAGCAGTCACAAGGGTTTGTGGACTGAAGCTTTCTTT,CASSHKGLWTEAFF
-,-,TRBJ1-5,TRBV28,TGTGCCAGCAGTTATGGGCAGTACAATCAGCCCCAGCATTTT,CASSYGQYNQPQHF
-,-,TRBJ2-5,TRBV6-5,TGTGCCAGCACCCCTATAGGGGGGGCTCGAGAGACCCAGTACTTC,CASTPIGGARETQYF
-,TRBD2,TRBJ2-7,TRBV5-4,TGTGCCAGCAGCTTGAGCGGGAGGGCGGCCGAGCAGTACTTC,CASSLSGRAAEQYF
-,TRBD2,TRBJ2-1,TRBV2,TGTGCCAGCAGTGAAGGACTAGCGGGAATTCATGAGCAGTTCTTC,CASSEGLAGIHEQFF
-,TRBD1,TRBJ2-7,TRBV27,TGTGCCAGCAGTTTACGTCTCCGGACAGGGGGGCCGACCTACGAGCAGTACTTC,CASSLRLRTGGPTYEQYF
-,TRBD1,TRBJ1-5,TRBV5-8,TGTGCCAGCAGCCTCGGGACAGGGAGATCTCAGCCCCAGCATTTT,CASSLGTGRSQPQHF
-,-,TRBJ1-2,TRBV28,TGTGCCAGCAGTTTGGGTCGGATGTATGGCTACACCTTC,CASSLGRMYGYTF
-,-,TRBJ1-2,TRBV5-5,TGTGCCAGCAGCTTGTCGTCAGTCAGAGGCTATGGCTACACCTTC,CASSLSSVRGYGYTF
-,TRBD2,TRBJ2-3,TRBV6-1,TGTGCCAGCAGTGAAGCGCTTGGGGGAGGGAGCACAGATACGCAGTATTTT,CASSEALGGGSTDTQYF
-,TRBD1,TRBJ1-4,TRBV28,TGTGCCAGCAGTTCCCAGGGGGGAACAACTAATGAAAAACTGTTTTTT,CASSSQGGTTNEKLFF
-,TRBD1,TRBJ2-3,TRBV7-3,TGTGCCAGCAGCTTCAACAGGGGGGATACGCAGTATTTT,CASSFNRGDTQYF
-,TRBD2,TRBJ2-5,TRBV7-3,TGTGCCAGCAGCTTAGCTATTGCTTGGGGAGCGGGAGACGGGTATCGAAAGACCCAGTACTTC,CASSLAIAWGAGDGYRKTQYF
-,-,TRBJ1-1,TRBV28,TGTGCCAGCAGGGACAGCATTTCCCGGAACACTGAAGCTTTCTTT,CASRDSISRNTEAFF
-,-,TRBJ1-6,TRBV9,TGTGCCAGCAGCGAGGGCCGGCGGAGGGCGAGTTCACCCCTCCACTTT,CASSEGRRRASSPLHF
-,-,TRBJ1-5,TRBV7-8,TGTGCCAGCAGCTTTTATGGGGAGGGGGATCAGCCCCAGCATTTT,CASSFYGEGDQPQHF
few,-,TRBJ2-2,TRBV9,TGTGCCAGCAGCGTCGACAACACCGGGGAGCTGTTTTTT,CASSVDNTGELFF
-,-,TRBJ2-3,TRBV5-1,TGCGCCAGCAGCCCGGGGACGTTTACAGATACGCAGTATTTT,CASSPGTFTDTQYF
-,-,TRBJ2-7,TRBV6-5,TGTGCCAGCAGCGTTCGGGACAAGACCTACGAGCAGTACTTC,CASSVRDKTYEQYF
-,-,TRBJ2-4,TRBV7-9,TGTGCCAGCAGCCCCAGTGACATTCAGTACTTC,CASSPSDIQYF
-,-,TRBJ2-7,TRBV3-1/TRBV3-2,TGTGCCAGCAGCCAAGGGGACACGAGCTCCTACGAGCAGTACTTC,CASSQGDTSSYEQYF
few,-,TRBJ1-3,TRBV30,TGTGCCTGGAAGGCCTCTGGAAACACCATATATTTT,CAWKASGNTIYF
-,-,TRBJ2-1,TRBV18,TGTGCCAGCTCACGTCACAGGAGACCCTACAATGAGCAGTTCTTC,CASSRHRRPYNEQFF
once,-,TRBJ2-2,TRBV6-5,TGTGCCAGCAGTTACTCGATGTTGAACACCGGGGAGCTGTTTTTT,CASSYSMLNTGELFF
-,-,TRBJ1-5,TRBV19,TGTGCCAGTAGTACCAGGGGCCGAAGCAATCAGCCCCAGCATTTT,CASSTRGRSNQPQHF
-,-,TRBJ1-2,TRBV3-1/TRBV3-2,TGTGCCAGCAGTCCCCTGGGGGGAGGGGGCTACACCTTC,CASSPLGGGGYTF
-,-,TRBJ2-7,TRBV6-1,TGTGCCAGCAGTGAATGGGCGGGTAACTACGAGCAGTACTTC,CASSEWAGNYEQYF
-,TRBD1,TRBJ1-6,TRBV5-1,TGCGCCAGCAGCTCCTACACCGGGACAGTAAATTCACCCCTCCACTTT,CASSSYTGTVNSPLHF
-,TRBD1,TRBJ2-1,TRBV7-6,TGTGCCAGCAGCTTAGCATGGGACAGCACCTACAATGAGCAGTTCTTC,CASSLAWDSTYNEQFF
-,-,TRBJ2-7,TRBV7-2,TGTGCCAGCAGCCCTTCCTACGAGCAGTACTTC,CASSPSYEQYF
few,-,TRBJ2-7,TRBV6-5,TGTGCCAGCAGTCCTGAGGGACGGTGGGGCTACGAGCAGTACTTC,CASSPEGRWGYEQYF
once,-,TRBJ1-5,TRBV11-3,TGTGCCAGCAGCTTAGATTGTCGTGGAAGCAATCAGCCCCAGCATTTT,CASSLDCRGSNQPQHF
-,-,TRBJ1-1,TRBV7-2,TGTGCCAGCAGCTTAGCCCCCACCATGAACACTGAAGCTTTCTTT,CASSLAPTMNTEAFF
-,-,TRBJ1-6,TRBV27,TGTGCCAGCAGTTTATATAAGAATTCACCCCTCCACTTT,CASSLYKNSPLHF
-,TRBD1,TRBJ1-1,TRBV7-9,TGTGCCAGCAGCCCGCCAGGGGGGGACACTGAAGCTTTCTTT,CASSPPGGDTEAFF
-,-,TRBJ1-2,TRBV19,TGTGCCAGTAGTATAGCCGGAGGGCCCGGCTACACCTTC,CASSIAGGPGYTF
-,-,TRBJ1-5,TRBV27,TGTGCCAGCAGTTTAGTAGGGGGCAATCAGCCCCAGCATTTT,CASSLVGGNQPQHF
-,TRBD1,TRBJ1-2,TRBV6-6,TGTGCCAGCACTTTGACAGGGGAGGGTGGCTACACCTTC,CASTLTGEGGYTF
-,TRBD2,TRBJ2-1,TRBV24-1,TGTGCCACCAGTGATGAGACTAGCGGGAGAACTGGCGAGCAGTTCTTC,CATSDETSGRTGEQFF
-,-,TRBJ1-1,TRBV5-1,TGCGCCAGCAGCTTGGGACAGAGAAACACTGAAGCTTTCTTT,CASSLGQRNTEAFF
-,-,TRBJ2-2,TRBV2,TGTGCCAGCAGTGATACCCAGGTTATTCCCGGGGAGCTGTTTTTT,CASSDTQVIPGELFF
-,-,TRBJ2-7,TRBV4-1,TGCGCCAGCAGTCCCTCGGGAAACGCCTACGAGCAGTACTTC,CASSPSGNAYEQYF
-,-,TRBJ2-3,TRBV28,TGTGCCAGCACCTCCCCGGGCTCCACAGATACGCAGTATTTT,CASTSPGSTDTQYF
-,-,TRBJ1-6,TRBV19,TGTGCCAGTATGTCGGGACACATTAATTCACCCCTCCACTTT,CASMSGHINSPLHF
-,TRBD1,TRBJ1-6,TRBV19,TGTGCCAGTAGTCCGGGACAGCTTAATTCACCCCTCCACTTT,CASSPGQLNSPLHF
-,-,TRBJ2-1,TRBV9,TGTGCCAGCAGCGTCAGACGGGACAGGGGTAGGCGGGAGGGAGACAATGAGCAGTTCTTC,CASSVRRDRGRREGDNEQFF
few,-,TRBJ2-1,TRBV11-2,TGTGCCAGCAGCTTAGGTTGGAAGGGGAAGAAAGTTTGGAATGAGCAGTTCTTC,CASSLGWKGKKVWNEQFF
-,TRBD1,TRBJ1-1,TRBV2,TGTGCCAGCTCCGTTGAGGGACAGGGGGCAGGTACTGAAGCTTTCTTT,CASSVEGQGAGTEAFF
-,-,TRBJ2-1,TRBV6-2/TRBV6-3,TGTGCCAGCAGTTATGAAGGAATGAGCTCCTACAATGAGCAGTTCTTC,CASSYEGMSSYNEQFF
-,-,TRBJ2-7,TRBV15,TGTGCCACCAGCAGCCTGGGGCCTGCCGAGCAGTACTTC,CATSSLGPAEQYF
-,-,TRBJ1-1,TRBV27,TGTGCCAGGCTGCCATCTAGAGAAGCTTTCTTT,CARLPSREAFF